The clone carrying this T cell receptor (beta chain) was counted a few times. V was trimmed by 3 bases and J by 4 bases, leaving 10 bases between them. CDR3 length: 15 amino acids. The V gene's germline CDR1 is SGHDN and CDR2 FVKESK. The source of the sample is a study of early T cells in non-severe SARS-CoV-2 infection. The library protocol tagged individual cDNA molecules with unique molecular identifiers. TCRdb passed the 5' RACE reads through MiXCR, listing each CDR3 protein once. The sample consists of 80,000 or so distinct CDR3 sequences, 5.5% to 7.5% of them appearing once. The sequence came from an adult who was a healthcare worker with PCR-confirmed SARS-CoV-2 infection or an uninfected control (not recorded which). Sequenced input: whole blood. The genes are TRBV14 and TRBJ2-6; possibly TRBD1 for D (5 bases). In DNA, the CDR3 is TGTGCCAGCAGCCAGTCCAGGGCGGGGGCCAACGTCCTGACTTTC. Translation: CASSQSRAGANVLTF.